What follows is one TCR beta chain and its context. This clone was recorded only once. The specificity of this receptor is unknown. The record has no base qualities; no much larger clone is one base away. CD8 naive samples were CD45RO-negative cells positively selected for CCR7, giving a CD45RA+CCR7+ population that excluded TemRA cells. Donors were healthy HIV-negative adults with no recently reported acute infections or vaccinations. Every donor was a Caucasian adult living in Nashville, Tennessee, USA. After blood collection by leukapheresis, PBMCs were isolated using Ficoll-Histopaque density gradient centrifugation and then cryopreserved in the vapor phase of liquid nitrogen. Analytical flow cytometry was used to check the purity and quantity of every magnetically sorted T cell population. Genomic DNA was isolated from every sorted fraction and measured by UV absorbance on a Nanodrop 2000c. The sample originates from a study of shared clonotypes between healthy human individuals (dated by TCRdb to 2020 to 2021). About the investigation overall: The cohort included three men and two women between 18 and 49 years of age. For each donor, CD4 naive and CD4 memory were each run on three plates, CD8 naive on two plates, and CD8 memory on one plate. Blood TCR repertoires of 5 or 6 healthy adults were deeply sequenced to estimate repertoire size and the extent of clonotype sharing between individuals. To increase sequencing depth and limit assay-specific biases, TCR repertoire library preparation and sequencing were carried out by different laboratories using diverse techniques. Each donor's leukapheresis produced roughly between roughly 0.85 and 9 billion PBMCs.

Overall results and qualifications from the work: Sampling was restricted to blood, and TCR repertoires in tissues likely differ from the TCR repertoires found in blood. Because the study included a small number of donors, the genetic and exposure-history diversity represented was limited. Estimated clonotype richness was generally larger for naive than for memory subsets. Higher generation probabilities were observed for clonotypes shared by all four sorted-subset donors than for non-shared clonotypes. Across a handful of donors, approximately 5% of naive CD4, approximately 3.6% of naive CD8, approximately 2.5% of memory CD4, and roughly 0.41% of memory CD8 clonotypes were shared. Even with the large sequencing depth, rarefaction of the sorted-subset datasets indicated that sequencing was incomplete. Based on pairwise subsampling, the degree of clonotype sharing among donors was expected to be affected by sequencing depth.

TCR CDR3 regions were amplified from genomic DNA by multiplex PCR using the deep immunoSEQ assay. Extracted genomic DNA from each cell subset was distributed evenly across all wells of several immunoSEQ 96-well plates, and each plate was treated as a replicate. For sorted subsets, each replicate PCR was loaded with 200 ng genomic DNA, equivalent to 30,000 or so T cell genomes. Purified libraries were measured with a Qubit 3.0 fluorometer, size-checked on a Bioanalyzer 2100, and measured again with the KAPA Library Quantification kit. Every immunoSEQ 96-well plate was sequenced on a dedicated single-read 150-cycle Illumina NextSeq 550 flow cell. The paper's data handling went like this. Because the immunoSEQ output held only junctional sequences and lacked quality scores, the filtering could not match the filtering applied to full-length reads. Sequences were annotated with PyIR, a Python wrapper for IgBLAST v1.9, and V/J genes and CDR3 were assigned using IMGT germline references. Reads with weak V/J assignments (E-value above 1e-6), missing CDR3, stop codons, out-of-frame junctions, or ambiguous translated residues were removed. V3J clonotypes were defined as sequences sharing an identical inferred V gene, J gene, and CDR3 amino acid sequence. The percentage overlap between two repertoires was calculated by dividing the number of shared unique clonotypes by the size of the smaller repertoire. Richness of each repertoire was evaluated using RTK rarefaction, the Chao1 estimator, and Recon v2.1 estimates of unobserved clonotypes. Generation probabilities were computed with OLGA for all TCRbeta clonotypes obtained by the gDNA method from several donors. In TCRdb, the immuneACCESS table is reduced to in-frame sequences with V and J assigned. These tables do not hold every clone; where another copy was compared, an unresolved V gene accounts for under half, and the others remain unexplained. That table gives V, J and clone size, and the DNA gave D and trimming. The sample table holds 550,000 to 600,000 clones, of which more than 95% were seen once. The ten most abundant clones make up more than 0.3% of the sample.

The sample consisted of naive CD8+ T cells sorted from blood. Taken with the paper, the label for cell subset or site translates to: CD45RA+CCR7+. The TCR comes from a man aged 30 to 45 in good health.

CDR3 sequence: CASSGYQGSPYEQYF. Here is the DNA: TGTGCCAGCAGCGGTTACCAGGGTTCGCCCTACGAGCAGTACTTC. The chain links TRBV11-2 with TRBJ2-7, with TRBD1 perhaps the D gene, on 5 matching bases. V and J lose 5 bases and 2 bases, and a span of 16 bases separates them. The CDR3 numbers 15 residues from cysteine through phenylalanine. CDR3 DNA only is kept here, 45 bases in frame from base 1. Sequences SGHAT (CDR1) and FQNNGV (CDR2) are obtained from the germline V gene.